The sequence of this T cell receptor (beta chain) was determined in a study of cytomegalovirus exposure and HLA in healthy donors. Study outcomes and limitations: A further, later analysis showed that HLA-associated TCR beta chains (compared with equally common others) were more clonally expanded. A later analysis found most CMV-associated TCR beta chains apparently HLA-restricted. According to a later analysis, donors in an Asian-associated ancestry cluster reportedly had fewer N-insertions than the roughly 720-donor mean.

Worth noting for this clone: Antigen unknown.

The PCR made use of 60 Vbeta and 13 Jbeta primers. Original data processing: Later, an analysis found about 80 million unique TCR beta chains, and 8.5 million to 14 million of these were shared. The method was immunoSEQ multiplex PCR; TCRdb's version includes in-frame clones alone and lacks a portion of them. V, J and clone size reflect that table, while D and trimming were determined from the DNA. In the table there are about 150,000 clones, roughly 80% of which are singletons. This CDR3 region has 14 residues. Germline assignment: CDR1 SGHTA and CDR2 FQGNSA. V was shortened by 3 bases and J by 3 bases, with 12 bases between the two germline ends.

This clonotype originated in a man younger than 40 in good health and CMV-seronegative. Input material: PBMCs. The V call is TRBV7-2, the J call TRBJ2-7; D is unresolved. In DNA, the CDR3 is TGTGCCAGCAGCTTGAGTCTAGGCAGCTACGAGCAGTACTTC. Translation: CASSLSLGSYEQYF.